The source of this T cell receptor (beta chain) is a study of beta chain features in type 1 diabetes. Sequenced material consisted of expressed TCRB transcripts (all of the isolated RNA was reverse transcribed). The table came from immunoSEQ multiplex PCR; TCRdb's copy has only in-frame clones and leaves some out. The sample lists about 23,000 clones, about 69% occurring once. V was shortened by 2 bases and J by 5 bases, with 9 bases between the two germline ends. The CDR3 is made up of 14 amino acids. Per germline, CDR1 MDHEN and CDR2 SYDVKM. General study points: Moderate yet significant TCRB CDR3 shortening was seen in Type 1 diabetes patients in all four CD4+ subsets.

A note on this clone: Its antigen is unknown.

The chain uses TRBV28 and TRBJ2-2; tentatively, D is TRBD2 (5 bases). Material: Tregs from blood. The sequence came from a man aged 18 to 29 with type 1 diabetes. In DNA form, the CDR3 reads TGTGCCAGCAGTTTAAGGCAGCGGACCGGGGAGCTGTTTTTT. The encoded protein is CASSLRQRTGELFF. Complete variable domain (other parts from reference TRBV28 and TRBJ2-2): DVKVTQSSRYLVKRTGEKVFLECVQDMDHENMFWYRQDPGLGLRLIYFSYDVKMKEKGDIPEGYSVSREKKERFSLILESASTNQTSMYLCASSLRQRTGELFFGEGSRLTVL.